This T cell receptor (beta chain) was captured in a study of OX40 agonist ivuxolimab in advanced cancers. Study-level background: Patients in the trial were receiving intravenous ivuxolimab every 2 weeks, at doses of 0.01 to 10 mg/kg. Study-level results: Blood T cells, both CD4+ and CD8+, expanded clonally by week 6 at 0.1 to 3.0 mg/kg.

On this clone: What it recognizes is unknown.

Sequenced by immunoSEQ multiplex PCR; TCRdb stores in-frame clones only, minus some. The table has approximately 63,000 clones, 70% to 90% seen once. Sequencing was performed on CD4+ or CD8+ T cells sorted from blood, taken in a trial of the OX40 agonist ivuxolimab. The sequence derives from an adult with an advanced solid tumor such as melanoma, head and neck, liver or kidney cancer.

CDR3 bases: TGTGCCACCGGACAGGGATATGGCTACACCTTC. It specifies CATGQGYGYTF. The genes are TRBV19 and TRBJ1-2; 8 nucleotides match TRBD1. V shed 10 bases and J 5 bases; nucleotides not matched to a gene: 3. CDR3 size: 11 residues. CDR1 and CDR2 (germline): LNHDA, SQIVND (reference sequence).